In its sample, the clone carrying this T cell receptor beta chain was seen a few times. Its target is unknown. The data belong to a study of cytomegalovirus exposure and HLA in healthy donors. The PCR made use of 60 Vbeta and 13 Jbeta primers. The protocol was immunoSEQ multiplex PCR, while the TCRdb copy is restricted to in-frame clones and leaves out a portion. The data show 100,000 to 150,000 clones, approximately 84% seen once. Study-level points and caveats: In all likelihood, a cluster of highly shared sequence variants was a sequencing artifact. CMV serostatus was the sole immune exposure information available.

The CDR3 is made up of 11 amino acids. Trimming left V 2 bases short and J 3 bases short, with 3 bases between. CDR1 is SGHRS and CDR2 is YFSETQ in the germline V gene. Those who donated were healthy bone marrow donors. The chain is built from TRBV5-1 and TRBJ2-7, with D hard to call. This TCR was recovered from a man aged 18-30 years in good health and CMV-seropositive. The sample was PBMCs. The CDR3 here is CASSFNYEQYF. CDR3 in DNA: TGCGCCAGCAGCTTCAACTACGAGCAGTACTTC. Based on the CDR3 plus reference TRBV5-1 and TRBJ2-7, the full variable domain is KAGVTQTPRYLIKTRGQQVTLSCSPISGHRSVSWYQQTPGQGLQFLFEYFSETQRNKGNFPGRFSGRQFSNSRSEMNVSTLELGDSALYLCASSFNYEQYFGPGTRLTVT.